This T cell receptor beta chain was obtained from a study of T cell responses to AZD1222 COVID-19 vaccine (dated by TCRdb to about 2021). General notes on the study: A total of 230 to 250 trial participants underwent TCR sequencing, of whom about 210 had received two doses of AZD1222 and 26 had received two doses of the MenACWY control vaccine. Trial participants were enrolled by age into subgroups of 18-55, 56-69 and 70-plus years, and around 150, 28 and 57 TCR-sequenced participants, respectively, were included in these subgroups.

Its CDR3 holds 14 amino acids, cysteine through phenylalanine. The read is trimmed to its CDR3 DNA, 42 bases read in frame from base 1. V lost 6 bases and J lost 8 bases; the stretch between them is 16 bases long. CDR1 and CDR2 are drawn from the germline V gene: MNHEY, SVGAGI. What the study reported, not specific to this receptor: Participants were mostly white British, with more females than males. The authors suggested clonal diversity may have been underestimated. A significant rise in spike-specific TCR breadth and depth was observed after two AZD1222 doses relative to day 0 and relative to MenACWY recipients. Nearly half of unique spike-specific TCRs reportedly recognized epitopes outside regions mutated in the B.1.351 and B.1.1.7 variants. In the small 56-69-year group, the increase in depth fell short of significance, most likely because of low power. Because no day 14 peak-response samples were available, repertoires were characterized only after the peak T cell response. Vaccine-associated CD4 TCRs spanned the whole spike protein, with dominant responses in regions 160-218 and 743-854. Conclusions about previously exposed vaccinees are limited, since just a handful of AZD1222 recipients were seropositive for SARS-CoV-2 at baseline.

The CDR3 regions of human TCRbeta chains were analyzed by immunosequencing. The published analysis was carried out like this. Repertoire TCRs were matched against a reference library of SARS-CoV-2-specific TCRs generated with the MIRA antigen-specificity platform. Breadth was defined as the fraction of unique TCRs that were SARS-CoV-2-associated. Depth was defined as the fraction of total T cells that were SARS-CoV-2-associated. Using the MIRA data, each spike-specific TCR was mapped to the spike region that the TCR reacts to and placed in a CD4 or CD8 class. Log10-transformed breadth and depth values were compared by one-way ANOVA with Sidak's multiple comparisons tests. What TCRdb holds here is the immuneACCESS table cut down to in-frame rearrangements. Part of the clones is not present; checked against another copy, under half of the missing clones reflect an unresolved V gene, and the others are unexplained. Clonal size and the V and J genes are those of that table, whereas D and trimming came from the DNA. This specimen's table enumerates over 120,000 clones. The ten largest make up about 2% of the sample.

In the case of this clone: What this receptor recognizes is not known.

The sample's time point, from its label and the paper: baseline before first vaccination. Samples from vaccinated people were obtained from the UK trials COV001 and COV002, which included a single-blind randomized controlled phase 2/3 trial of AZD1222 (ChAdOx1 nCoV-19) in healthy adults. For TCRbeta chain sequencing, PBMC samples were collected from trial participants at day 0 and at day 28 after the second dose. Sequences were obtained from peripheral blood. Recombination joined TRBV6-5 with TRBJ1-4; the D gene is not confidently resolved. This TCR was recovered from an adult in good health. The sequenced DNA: TGTGCCAGCAGAGGGCGAATTCAAGGCGAAAAACTGTTTTTT. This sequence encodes CASRGRIQGEKLFF.